The rows below give T cell receptor beta chains drawn from one sample of a study of shared clonotypes between healthy human individuals. Assay used: immunoSEQ multiplex PCR; TCRdb lists only in-frame clones, some missing. The sample shows roughly 850,000 clones, approximately 97% of them seen only once. The sequencing input was naive CD8+ T cells sorted from blood. These receptors all come from a man younger than 45 in good health. The conserved cysteine and the conserved F or W are not part of the CDR3 here. Each record gives: J gene, V gene, CDR3 protein.

>TRBJ2-1|TRBV14
ASSQPGTSGIYNEQF
>TRBJ1-3|TRBV28
ASIERGPAGNTIY
>TRBJ2-1|TRBV6-1
ASNSALYNEQF
>TRBJ2-7|TRBV29-1
SVEGGEGSTGFEQY
>TRBJ2-7|TRBV7-8
ASSARGSGASYEQY
>TRBJ2-7|TRBV18
ASSPPGPMGLNEQY
>TRBJ1-2|TRBV28
ASSPRTTGGFGYT
>TRBJ2-1|TRBV11-1
ASSLLAGDYYNEQF
>TRBJ2-1|TRBV15
ATSFPAGTGGNEQF
>TRBJ2-7|TRBV2
ASSDVSEYDYEQY
>TRBJ2-1|TRBV29-1
SVEGYQGDRLSSYNEQF
>TRBJ2-1|TRBV5-1
ASSLTPRDRGGIEQF
>TRBJ1-2|TRBV9
ASSGSGYT
>TRBJ2-7|TRBV27
ASSLEDGPYEQY
>TRBJ2-7|TRBV7-9
ASSHTGLASYEQY
>TRBJ2-7|TRBV28
ASSSHKEDEQY
>TRBJ1-3|TRBV7-9
ASSFSTGVGDTIY
>TRBJ2-1|TRBV5-4
ASSSEVRLSSYNEQF
>TRBJ2-3|TRBV9
ASSVSGSRRTDTQY
>TRBJ1-5|TRBV10-3
AISEALSEPQH
>TRBJ2-7|TRBV7-9
ASSSGVIYEQY
>TRBJ1-2|TRBV29-1
SVENRGTNYGYT
>TRBJ2-2|TRBV7-9
ASSLTTSAGELF
>TRBJ1-4|TRBV7-8
ASSLELWGGGTNEKLF
>TRBJ2-5|TRBV5-1
ASMGHSGETQY
>TRBJ2-7|TRBV7-8
ASSINSGSSYEQY
>TRBJ2-3|TRBV5-1
ASSLRLAGVPDTQY
>TRBJ1-4|TRBV7-6
ASSRGRPLEKLF
>TRBJ2-7|TRBV30
AWSVQGHEQY
>TRBJ2-2|TRBV7-9
ASSPGPTNTGELF
>TRBJ2-7|TRBV6-5
ASSSGGTGDSYEQY